These T cell receptor beta chains were read from a single sample in a study of blood T cell repertoires in COVID-19. Using immunoSEQ multiplex PCR, the repertoire was profiled, and TCRdb retains in-frame clones only, with some absent. The repertoire includes under 250,000 clones, around four fifths of them detected once, and around 8.1% sits in the top ten. The specimen was peripheral blood. All receptors derive from a man aged 40-50 years with active or convalescent COVID-19. Each CDR3 is given with its conserved first and last residue. D genes are given only for firm matches. Only part of the rows carry a size: once, few, many, or a class if the clone is expanded.

-	TRBJ1-3	-	TRBV13	CASSRRGSGNTIYF	TGTGCCAGCAGCCGGAGGGGTTCTGGAAACACCATATATTTT
-	TRBJ2-2	-	TRBV11-3	CASSTDRVTGELFF	TGTGCCAGCAGCACCGACCGGGTAACCGGGGAGCTGTTTTTT
-	TRBJ1-1	-	TRBV6-6	CASSYSIAGSTEAFF	TGTGCCAGCAGTTACTCAATAGCGGGTAGCACTGAAGCTTTCTTT
-	TRBJ1-2	-	TRBV7-9	CASSLTESYGYTF	TGTGCCAGCAGCCTTACAGAGTCCTATGGCTACACCTTC
-	TRBJ1-6	-	TRBV5-1	CASSLSGSSYNSPLHF	TGCGCCAGCAGCTTGAGCGGGAGCTCCTATAATTCACCCCTCCACTTT
-	TRBJ1-1	TRBD1	TRBV6-2/TRBV6-3	CASSYPTGGGSTEAFF	TGTGCCAGCAGTTATCCTACAGGGGGGGGAAGCACTGAAGCTTTCTTT
-	TRBJ2-1	TRBD2	TRBV7-2	CASSLAQFPGLAGGRVANEQFF	TGTGCCAGCAGCTTAGCGCAGTTTCCCGGACTAGCGGGGGGGAGGGTGGCGAATGAGCAGTTCTTC
-	TRBJ2-1	TRBD2	TRBV4-2	CASSPPTMAGGQGEQFF	TGTGCCAGCAGCCCGCCGACCATGGCGGGAGGGCAGGGTGAGCAGTTCTTC
-	TRBJ1-3	-	TRBV6-5	CASSKNNGDTIYF	TGTGCCAGCAGTAAAAACAACGGGGACACCATATATTTT
-	TRBJ1-2	-	TRBV19	CASSLRTGVRYGYTF	TGTGCCAGTAGTCTACGAACCGGAGTCCGCTATGGCTACACCTTC
many	TRBJ2-5	-	TRBV7-9	CASSPAVGRETQYF	TGTGCCAGCAGCCCAGCGGTCGGGAGAGAGACCCAGTACTTC
-	TRBJ2-7	-	TRBV27	CASSETPGHPFRYEQYF	TGTGCCAGCAGTGAAACGCCGGGACACCCATTCCGCTACGAGCAGTACTTC
-	TRBJ2-7	-	TRBV27	CASSLSPLDSVYEQYF	TGTGCCAGCAGTTTATCCCCCCTAGACAGCGTCTACGAGCAGTACTTC
-	TRBJ1-4	TRBD1	TRBV5-1	CASSKGQGGGEKLFF	TGCGCCAGCAGCAAGGGACAGGGGGGAGGCGAAAAACTGTTTTTT
-	TRBJ1-1	-	TRBV7-8	CASTLQPGVEAFF	TGTGCCAGCACACTACAACCGGGTGTTGAAGCTTTCTTT
few	TRBJ2-5	TRBD1	TRBV13	CASSYQGAETQYF	TGTGCCAGCAGCTATCAGGGGGCGGAGACCCAGTACTTC
-	TRBJ1-2	TRBD1	TRBV12-3/TRBV12-4	CASSLDRDYGYTF	TGTGCCAGCAGCCTGGACAGGGATTATGGCTACACCTTC
-	TRBJ1-1	TRBD1	TRBV27	CASREPGQGTEAFF	TGTGCCAGCAGAGAACCGGGACAGGGGACTGAAGCTTTCTTT
-	TRBJ1-5	-	TRBV4-1	CASSPQDRTEPQHF	TGCGCCAGCAGCCCCCAGGACAGAACGGAGCCCCAGCATTTT
-	TRBJ1-1	-	TRBV6-6	CASSYTAGNTEAFF	TGTGCCAGCAGTTACACAGCAGGGAACACTGAAGCTTTCTTT
-	TRBJ2-1	TRBD1	TRBV24-1	CATSEVTGTAYNEQFF	TGTGCCACCAGTGAAGTTACCGGGACAGCTTACAATGAGCAGTTCTTC
-	TRBJ2-2	-	TRBV5-1	CASSLEGKGGGTGELFF	TGCGCCAGCAGCTTGGAAGGAAAGGGAGGGGGAACCGGGGAGCTGTTTTTT
once	TRBJ2-4	-	TRBV7-9	CASSNLAATAKNIQYF	TGTGCCAGCAGCAATCTAGCAGCTACAGCCAAAAACATTCAGTACTTC
-	TRBJ2-5	TRBD2	TRBV5-4	CASSTASGRGEETQYF	TGTGCCAGCAGCACCGCAAGCGGGAGAGGAGAAGAGACCCAGTACTTC
-	TRBJ2-3	TRBD1	TRBV5-1	CASSIKGATDTQYF	TGCGCCAGCAGCATCAAGGGGGCGACAGATACGCAGTATTTT
-	TRBJ2-2	-	TRBV9	CASSVDGGGELFF	TGTGCCAGCAGCGTAGACGGGGGAGGGGAGCTGTTTTTT
-	TRBJ2-7	TRBD1	TRBV6-5	CASSYGTGGSSYEQYF	TGTGCCAGCAGTTACGGGACAGGGGGGAGCTCCTACGAGCAGTACTTC
-	TRBJ1-2	-	TRBV19	CASNPPTDNYGYTF	TGTGCCAGTAACCCTCCTACAGATAACTATGGCTACACCTTC
-	TRBJ2-1	TRBD2	TRBV7-9	CASSLGLAGDEQFF	TGTGCCAGCAGCCTGGGACTAGCGGGGGATGAGCAGTTCTTC
few	TRBJ1-1	-	TRBV6-4	CASSDSGQWAMNTEAFF	TGTGCCAGCAGTGACTCGGGTCAATGGGCGATGAACACTGAAGCTTTCTTT
-	TRBJ2-1	-	TRBV7-9	CASSFREDNEQFF	TGTGCCAGCAGCTTCCGAGAAGACAATGAGCAGTTCTTC
-	TRBJ2-1	TRBD2	TRBV7-3	CASSRYNSGRENEQFF	TGTGCCAGCAGCCGATACAATAGCGGGAGGGAAAATGAGCAGTTCTTC
-	TRBJ1-1	-	TRBV6-6	CASSHESGRSMNTEAFF	TGTGCCAGCAGTCATGAATCTGGGAGGAGCATGAACACTGAAGCTTTCTTT
medium-sized	TRBJ2-6	-	TRBV7-2	CASSFGSGANVLTF	TGTGCCAGCAGCTTCGGTTCTGGGGCCAACGTCCTGACTTTC
-	TRBJ1-2	TRBD1	TRBV24-1	CATSEATGGFGYTF	TGTGCCACCAGTGAAGCGACAGGGGGCTTTGGCTACACCTTC
few	TRBJ1-4	-	TRBV19	CASSIGGTADEKLFF	TGTGCCAGTAGTATAGGCGGGACGGCGGATGAAAAACTGTTTTTT
once	TRBJ1-2	-	TRBV3-1/TRBV3-2	CASSQGTSAYGYTF	TGTGCCAGCAGCCAAGGGACATCTGCCTATGGCTACACCTTC
-	TRBJ2-2	-	TRBV5-1	CASSSGVGAGELFF	TGCGCCAGCAGCTCGGGAGTGGGGGCCGGGGAGCTGTTTTTT
-	TRBJ1-1	-	TRBV24-1	CATSGLNTEAFF	TGTGCCACCAGTGGTCTTAACACTGAAGCTTTCTTT
-	TRBJ2-3	-	TRBV6-2/TRBV6-3	CASSSADTQYF	TGTGCCAGCAGTTCCGCAGATACGCAGTATTTT
-	TRBJ2-1	-	TRBV3-1/TRBV3-2	CASSQGRAIDEQFF	TGTGCCAGCAGCCAAGGGAGGGCAATTGATGAGCAGTTCTTC
-	TRBJ2-3	TRBD1	TRBV18	CASSPNPGGADTQYF	TGTGCCAGCTCACCAAATCCAGGGGGCGCAGATACGCAGTATTTT
-	TRBJ2-2	TRBD2	TRBV9	CASSVGVTSGTGELFF	TGTGCCAGCAGCGTAGGGGTGACTAGCGGGACCGGGGAGCTGTTTTTT
-	TRBJ2-7	TRBD1	TRBV27	CASRKLTGQELYEQYF	TGTGCCAGCAGGAAACTGACGGGACAGGAGCTCTACGAGCAGTACTTC
-	TRBJ2-3	TRBD2	TRBV9	CASSVSGTGNTQYF	TGTGCCAGCAGCGTTAGCGGGACTGGGAATACGCAGTATTTT
-	TRBJ1-6	-	TRBV7-9	CASSLAGDNSPLHF	TGTGCCAGCAGCTTAGCAGGGGATAATTCACCCCTCCACTTT
once	TRBJ1-5	TRBD1	TRBV27	CASRGQGTGNQPQHF	TGTGCCAGCAGGGGACAGGGGACTGGCAATCAGCCCCAGCATTTT
once	TRBJ2-2	-	TRBV3-1/TRBV3-2	CASSQSGLLNTGELFF	TGTGCCAGCAGCCAATCTGGCCTCCTTAACACCGGGGAGCTGTTTTTT
-	TRBJ1-1	-	TRBV7-2	CASSLVLQGTEAFF	TGTGCCAGCAGCTTAGTTCTACAGGGCACTGAAGCTTTCTTT
-	TRBJ1-6	-	TRBV4-2	CASSQTLSSYNSPLHF	TGTGCCAGCAGCCAAACGCTTAGCTCCTATAATTCACCCCTCCACTTT
-	TRBJ2-7	TRBD1	TRBV5-1	CASSSLDRGSHEQYF	TGCGCCAGCAGCTCCTTGGACAGGGGGTCTCACGAGCAGTACTTC
-	TRBJ1-2	-	TRBV18	CASSPIAGNGYTF	TGTGCCAGCTCACCAATCGCAGGGAACGGCTACACCTTC
-	TRBJ2-6	TRBD1	TRBV3-1/TRBV3-2	CASSHAGTGGSGANVLTF	TGTGCCAGCAGCCATGCCGGGACAGGGGGCTCCGGGGCCAACGTCCTGACTTTC